The clone carrying this T cell receptor (beta chain) was detected ten times or more. Its antigen is unknown. Four PCR rounds used nested alpha and beta constant region primers plus the SP2 primer. TCRdb reanalysed the UMI-ligation and nested PCR reads using MiXCR and keeps one entry per CDR3 protein. The sample lists tens of thousands of distinct CDR3 sequences, approximately 6.7% seen once, with roughly 3.2% in the top ten. This specimen belongs to a study of naive and memory T cell subsets. Findings and limits, study-wide: More TCRs at tuberculin sites were read as hypersensitivity T cell infiltration. Both skin biopsy types reportedly yielded TCRs, tuberculin sites far more.

Indicated treatment: skin biopsy from PPD injection site in Mantoux-positive individual. An oligonucleotide containing a UMI was ligated to the 3' end of TCR cDNA. Individuals with a positive Mantoux test gave biopsies from PPD-injected skin. Reverse transcription used DNase-treated unsorted total RNA, aiming for about 1 to 1000 ng. This TCR derives from an adult in good health. Sequences were derived from skin, sampled from a tuberculin skin test site.

CDR3 sequence: CASSQADNEQFF. CDR3 nucleotides: TGCGCCAGCAGCCAAGCTGACAATGAGCAGTTCTTC. The genes are TRBV4-1 and TRBJ2-1; D remains unclear. V lost 1 base and J lost 5, with 3 bases in between. CDR3 size: 12 residues. CDR1 MGHRA and CDR2 YSYEKL come from the germline V gene.